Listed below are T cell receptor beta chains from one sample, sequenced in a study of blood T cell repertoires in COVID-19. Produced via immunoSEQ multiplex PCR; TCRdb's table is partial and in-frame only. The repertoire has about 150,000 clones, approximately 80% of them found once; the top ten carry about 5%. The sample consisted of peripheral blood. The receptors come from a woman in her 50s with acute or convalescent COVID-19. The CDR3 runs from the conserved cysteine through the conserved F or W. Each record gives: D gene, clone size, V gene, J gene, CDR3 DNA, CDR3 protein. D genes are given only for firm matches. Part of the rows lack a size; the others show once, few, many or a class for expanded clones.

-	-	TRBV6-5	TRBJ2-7	TGTGCCAGCAGTCAATTCACAGGTTTGACCTACGAGCAGTACTTC	CASSQFTGLTYEQYF
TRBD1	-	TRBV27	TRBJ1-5	TGTGCCAGCTGCGACAGGGCATCCGACAATCAGCCCCAGCATTTT	CASCDRASDNQPQHF
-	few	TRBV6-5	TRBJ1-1	TGTGCCAGCAGTTACTCGGCAGGGCTGAACACTGAAGCTTTCTTT	CASSYSAGLNTEAFF
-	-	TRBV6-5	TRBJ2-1	TGTGCCAGCAGATCGGGACAAGGCTCCTACAATGAGCAGTTCTTC	CASRSGQGSYNEQFF
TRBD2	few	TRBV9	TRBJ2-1	TGTGCCAGCAGCATATCCGGGACTAGCGGGGGGGACAATGAGCAGTTCTTC	CASSISGTSGGDNEQFF
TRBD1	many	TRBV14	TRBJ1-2	TGTGCCAGCAGCCAAAGGGACAGTGGTTTCGGCTACACCTTC	CASSQRDSGFGYTF
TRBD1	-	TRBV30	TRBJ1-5	TGTGCCTGGGGCCCCATTGGGGACAGCTTCAATCAGCCCCAGCATTTT	CAWGPIGDSFNQPQHF
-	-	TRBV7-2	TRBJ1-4	TGTGCCAGCAGCTTAGAAGGTTGGCAGGGCATGTTTTTT	CASSLEGWQGMFF
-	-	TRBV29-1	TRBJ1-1	TGCAGCTCGGCCCTTATGAACACTGAAGCTTTCTTT	CSSALMNTEAFF
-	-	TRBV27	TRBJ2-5	TGTGCCAGCAGACCCCAGGGTTTACGAGAGACCCAGTACTTC	CASRPQGLRETQYF
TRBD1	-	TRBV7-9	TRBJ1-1	TGTGCCAGCAGTTGGCAGGGGGTTCGTATCGAAGCTTTCTTT	CASSWQGVRIEAFF
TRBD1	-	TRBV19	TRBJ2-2	TGTGCCAGTAGACGGACAGGGGGGGCCGGGGAGCTGTTTTTT	CASRRTGGAGELFF
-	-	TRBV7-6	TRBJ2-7	TGTGCCAGCAGCCCGCTAGGAGTCGCGGAGGCCGAGCAGTACTTC	CASSPLGVAEAEQYF
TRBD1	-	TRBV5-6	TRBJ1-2	TGTGCCAGCAGCTTGAGGCAGGGGGATGGCTACACCTTC	CASSLRQGDGYTF
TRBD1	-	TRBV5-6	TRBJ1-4	TGTGCCAGCAGCTTGGTTCGGGACAGCGAAAAACTGTTTTTT	CASSLVRDSEKLFF
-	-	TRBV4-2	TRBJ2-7	TGTGCCAGCAGCCAAGGAGGTTACCCCAGCTACGAGCAGTACTTC	CASSQGGYPSYEQYF
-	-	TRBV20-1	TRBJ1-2	TGCAGTGCTAGTCCAGGAAATAACTATGGCTACACCTTC	CSASPGNNYGYTF
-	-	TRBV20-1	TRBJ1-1	TGCAGTGCCATCCCACAGGTCGAAGCTTTCTTT	CSAIPQVEAFF
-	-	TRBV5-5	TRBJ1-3	TGTGCCAGCAGCCGCAGTGGAGATTCAGGAAACACCATATATTTT	CASSRSGDSGNTIYF
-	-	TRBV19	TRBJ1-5	TGTGCCAGTAGTACGTTACTAGATCAGCCCCAGCATTTT	CASSTLLDQPQHF
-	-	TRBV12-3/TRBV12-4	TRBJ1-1	TGTGCCAGCAGTTCTCGAGACATGTCGGAAGCTTTCTTT	CASSSRDMSEAFF
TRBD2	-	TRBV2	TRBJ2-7	TGTGCCAGCACCAGACTAGCGGGTACCTACGAGCAGTACTTC	CASTRLAGTYEQYF
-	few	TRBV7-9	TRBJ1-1	TGTGCCAGCAGCCCCCCCCTGAAGGGGGTGGCTGAAGCTTTCTTT	CASSPPLKGVAEAFF
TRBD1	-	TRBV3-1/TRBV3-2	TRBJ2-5	TGTGCCAGCACTTCGACAGGGAAAGAGACCCAGTACTTC	CASTSTGKETQYF
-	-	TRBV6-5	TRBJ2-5	TGTGCCAGCAGTTACATCCGAGAGACCCAGTACTTC	CASSYIRETQYF
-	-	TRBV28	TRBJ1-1	TGTGCCAGCAGTTCGCCAGGGCAGTGGACTGAAGCTTTCTTT	CASSSPGQWTEAFF
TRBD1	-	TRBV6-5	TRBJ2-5	TGTGCCAGCAGATACATACAGGGGCGGGAGACCCAGTACTTC	CASRYIQGRETQYF
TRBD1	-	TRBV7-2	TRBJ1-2	TGTGCCAGCAGCACGAACAGGGGGACTAACTATGGCTACACCTTC	CASSTNRGTNYGYTF
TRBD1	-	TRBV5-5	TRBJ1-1	TGTGCCAGCAGCGGCAGGACAGGGTTGAACACTGAAGCTTTCTTT	CASSGRTGLNTEAFF
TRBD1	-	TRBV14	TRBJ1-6	TGTGCCAGCAGCGCGGACAGGGAGATTTCACCCCTCCACTTT	CASSADREISPLHF
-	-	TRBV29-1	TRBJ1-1	TGCAGCTCACGGTCGCCGATGAACACTGAAGCTTTCTTT	CSSRSPMNTEAFF
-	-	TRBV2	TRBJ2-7	TGTGCCAGCAGTGAACACGGGTTGGATAATTTTACCGAGCAGTACTTC	CASSEHGLDNFTEQYF
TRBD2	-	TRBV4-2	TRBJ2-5	TGTGCCAGCAGCCTTACTACCGGACTAGAGTGGGAGACCCAGTACTTC	CASSLTTGLEWETQYF
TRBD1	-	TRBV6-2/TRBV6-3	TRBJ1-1	TGTGCCAGCAGTTCCCAGGGGGAGGCTGAAGCTTTCTTT	CASSSQGEAEAFF
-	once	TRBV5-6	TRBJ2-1	TGTGCCAGCAGCGTAGGTAGGGGTAATGAGCAGTTCTTC	CASSVGRGNEQFF
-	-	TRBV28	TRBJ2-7	TGTGCCAGCAGTTTCGCAGTCTCCTACGAGCAGTACTTC	CASSFAVSYEQYF
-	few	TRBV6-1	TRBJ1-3	TGTGCCAGCAGTGAAACAGGGTCGGGGAACACCATATATTTT	CASSETGSGNTIYF
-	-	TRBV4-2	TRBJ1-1	TGTGCCAGCAGACTAGGACAGCCAGGGGCTGAAGCTTTCTTT	CASRLGQPGAEAFF
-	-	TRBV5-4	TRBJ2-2	TGTGCCAGCAGCTTGGCAGTCTCGGGGGCCGGGGAGCTGTTTTTT	CASSLAVSGAGELFF
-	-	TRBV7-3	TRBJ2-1	TGTGCCAGCAGCACCCAAGGCCGATCGGGCAATGAGCAGTTCTTC	CASSTQGRSGNEQFF
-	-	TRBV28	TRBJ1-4	TGTGCCAGCAGTTTAGCCCCAGGGGCCTTTACAAAACTGTTTTTT	CASSLAPGAFTKLFF
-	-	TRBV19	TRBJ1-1	TGTGCCAGTAATCAGGGGCTAGGGACTGAAGCTTTCTTT	CASNQGLGTEAFF
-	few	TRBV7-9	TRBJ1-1	TGTGCCACCACCGGAGCACTAAGCGAGACTGAAGCTTTCTTT	CATTGALSETEAFF
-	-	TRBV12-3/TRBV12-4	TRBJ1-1	TGTGCCAGCAGGATAGAGGGCACTGAAGCTTTCTTT	CASRIEGTEAFF
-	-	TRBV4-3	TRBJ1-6	TGCGCCAGCAGCCCCCCCCGGCCCCTCCACTTT	CASSPPRPLHF
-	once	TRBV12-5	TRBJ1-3	TGTGCTAGTGGTTTGGCCGAACAGGGCAAACCTGGAAACACCATATATTTT	CASGLAEQGKPGNTIYF
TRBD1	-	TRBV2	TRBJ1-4	TGTGCCAGCAGGAGGGACAGTGTAAATGAAAAACTGTTTTTT	CASRRDSVNEKLFF
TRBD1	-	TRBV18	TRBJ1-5	TGTGCCAGCTCACGCGGGACAGGAGATTATAGCAATCAGCCCCAGCATTTT	CASSRGTGDYSNQPQHF
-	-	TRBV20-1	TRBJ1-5	TGCAGTGCTAGCGGCGGTCAGCCCCAGCATTTT	CSASGGQPQHF
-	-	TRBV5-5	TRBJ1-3	TGTGCCAGCAGCTTGTCTGTAAGAGACTCTGGAAACACCATATATTTT	CASSLSVRDSGNTIYF